What follows are 20 T cell receptor beta chains derived from one specimen sequenced in a study of T cell responses to AZD1222 COVID-19 vaccine. Assay used: immunoSEQ multiplex PCR; TCRdb lists only in-frame clones, some missing. This table has roughly 100,000 clones, roughly 90% appearing once. Sample: peripheral blood, taken on day 0 of AZD1222 vaccination. The receptors shown here come from an adult in good health.

The chain combines TRBV7-2 with TRBJ1-5; weak D call: TRBD1 (5 bases). Trimming cost V 0 bases and J 2 bases, with 5 bases left between them. This CDR3 comprises 14 residues. The germline CDR1 and CDR2 sequences are SGHTA and FQGNSA. Written as DNA, the CDR3 is TGTGCCAGCAGCTTAGCACAGGGCAATCAGCCCCAGCATTTT. Its protein is CASSLAQGNQPQHF.

The gene calls are TRBV2 and TRBJ1-1; D might be TRBD1 (5 bases). This CDR3 comprises 14 residues. The germline V and J ends were trimmed by 2 bases and 7 bases, with 14 bases remaining between them. The V gene's germline CDR1 is SNHLY and CDR2 FYNNEI. CDR3 sequence (DNA): TGTGCCAGCAGTGAACAGGGTGCGACCTATGAAGCTTTCTTT. Translating gives CASSEQGATYEAFF.

The chain couples TRBV19 to TRBJ1-5; 8 bases are shared with TRBD1. This CDR3 contains 13 residues. Germline values: CDR1 LNHDA, CDR2 SQIVND (reference sequence). The V gene end was trimmed by 4 bases and the J gene end by 5 bases; junction bases not matched to a gene: 1. In DNA, the CDR3 is TGTGCCAGTAGTAACAGGGGGGATCAGCCCCAGCATTTT. Protein sequence: CASSNRGDQPQHF.

CDR3 in amino acids: CASSLGTVSNQPQHF. The CDR3 nucleotides read TGTGCCAGCAGCCTGGGGACAGTTAGCAATCAGCCCCAGCATTTT. The chain is built from TRBV3-1 (or the pseudogene TRBV3-2) and TRBJ1-5; 7 bases are a match to TRBD1. CDR3 length equals 15 residues. V shed 4 bases, J shed 0 bases, and the junction held 3 bases outside the gene matches. The germline gives CDR1 LGHDT, CDR2 YNNKEL (reference sequence).

CDR3 DNA: TGTGCCAGCAGACTACGGGGCTATAATTCACCCCTCCACTTT. It yields the protein CASRLRGYNSPLHF. This chain joins TRBV27 and TRBJ1-6, with D hard to call. CDR1 MNHEY and CDR2 SMNVEV come from the germline V gene (reference sequence). With 6 bases removed from V and 3 bases from J, the gap between germline ends came to 9 bases. This CDR3 has 14 amino acids.

The J gene is TRBJ1-4, the V gene TRBV6-5; 8 bases map to TRBD1. Germline CDR1 reads MNHEY; CDR2 reads SVGAGI. This CDR3 contains 15 residues. Trimming at V came to 6 bases and at J to 0 bases, leaving 3 bases not matched to a gene. Written as DNA, the CDR3 is TGTGCCAGCAGGACAGGGGATGCAACTAATGAAAAACTGTTTTTT. Protein sequence: CASRTGDATNEKLFF.

The chain carries TRBV2 and TRBJ1-1; the D is unclear. CDR3 size: 14 residues. Trimming stripped 6 bases from V and 5 bases from J, with 16 bases between. CDR1 is SNHLY and CDR2 is FYNNEI in the germline V gene. CDR3 sequence reads: CASRSSVSWTEAFF. The CDR3 DNA follows: TGTGCCAGCAGAAGCTCGGTGTCCTGGACTGAAGCTTTCTTT.

V is TRBV11-3 and J is TRBJ1-1, with D uncertain. V was clipped by 1 base and J by 1 base, with 4 bases between them. CDR1 is SGHNT, CDR2 YENEEA, per germline. The CDR3 consists of 13 residues. The CDR3 protein is CASSLVQNTEAFF. The CDR3 DNA follows: TGTGCCAGCAGCTTAGTGCAGAACACTGAAGCTTTCTTT.

V is TRBV2 and J is TRBJ2-7; D not resolved. CDR1 and CDR2 from the germline V gene are SNHLY and FYNNEI. The V and J ends lost 4 bases and 4 bases respectively, with 8 bases between them. This CDR3 region has 12 residues. This CDR3 is CASSGHPYEQYF. The CDR3 DNA is TGTGCCAGCAGTGGACACCCATACGAGCAGTACTTC.

This clone was seen more than once but under ten times. The sample contains more than one DNA sequence encoding this CDR3. This sequence joins TRBV11-2 and TRBJ1-1; D remains ambiguous. Trimming stripped 1 base from V and 1 base from J, with 4 bases between. Germline values: CDR1 SGHAT, CDR2 FQNNGV. The CDR3 is 13 residues long. CDR3 in amino acids: CASSLVRNTEAFF. The CDR3 DNA reads TGTGCCAGCAGCTTAGTTCGGAACACTGAAGCTTTCTTT.

The chain has TRBV24-1 and TRBJ2-3; D gene unclear. This CDR3 contains 15 residues. Germline values: CDR1 KGHDR, CDR2 SFDVKD. V gave up 5 bases and J gave up 2 bases, with 13 bases separating them. The DNA for the CDR3 is TGTGCCACCAGTGTCTTTCCGGGCAACACAGATACGCAGTATTTT. Residues: CATSVFPGNTDTQYF.

With regard to this clone: One end of the junction varies from germline; a read error may be responsible. The chain employs TRBV7-7 and TRBJ2-5; 8 bases are a match to TRBD1. The CDR3 has 15 amino acids. Germline CDR1 SSHAT, CDR2 FNYEAQ (reference sequence). The CDR3 is CASSLGGRGQETQYF. The CDR3 DNA reads as TGTGCTAGCAGCTTAGGCGGCAGGGGGCAGGAGACCCAGTACTTC.

The chain carries TRBV7-2 and TRBJ2-1; the match to TRBD2 covers 14 bases. This CDR3 spans 19 amino acids. Germline CDR1 reads SGHTA; CDR2 reads FQGNSA. V gave up 4 bases and J gave up 5 bases; unmatched junction bases: 13. The CDR3 DNA sequence: TGTGCCAGCAGCTCCCTGCCGGGACTAGCGGGAGTTATGAACAATGAGCAGTTCTTC. This sequence encodes CASSSLPGLAGVMNNEQFF.

CDR3 nucleotide sequence: TGTGCCAGCACCCGGGGGATGGGTAATTCACCCCTCCACTTT. Residues: CASTRGMGNSPLHF. V usage is TRBV6-5 and J usage is TRBJ1-6; TRBD1 might be the D (5 bases). The CDR3 spans 14 residues. V was cut by 7 bases and J by 6 bases, with 13 bases left in between. Per germline, CDR1 MNHEY and CDR2 SVGAGI.

The CDR3 protein is CASSPDPIPLWGILAKNIQYF. As DNA, the CDR3 is TGCGCCAGCAGCCCGGACCCTATACCCTTGTGGGGAATACTAGCCAAAAACATTCAGTACTTC. This chain uses TRBV5-1 with TRBJ2-4, with D uncertain. V lost 4 bases and J lost 0, with 29 bases in between. This CDR3 is built from 21 residues. Germline CDR1 reads SGHRS; CDR2 reads YFSETQ.

The rearrangement uses TRBV7-2 and TRBJ1-3; 8 bases agree with TRBD1. The CDR3 length is 15 residues. Trimming cost V 5 bases and J 7 bases; bases outside gene matches: 10. The germline gives CDR1 SGHTA, CDR2 FQGNSA. DNA of the CDR3: TGTGCCAGCAGCCAAACCTTTGGACAGGGCAACACCATATATTTT. Protein product: CASSQTFGQGNTIYF.

The J gene is TRBJ2-3, the V gene TRBV6-2 or TRBV6-3; 10 bases match TRBD2. V gave up 0 bases and J gave up 4 bases; unmatched junction bases: 10. Germline V gene sequence: CDR1 MNHEY, CDR2 SVGEGT. The CDR3 length is 18 residues. The CDR3 coding sequence is TGTGCCAGCAGTTACTCGAGACCCAGCGGGAGGGCCGCAGATACGCAGTATTTT. As protein: CASSYSRPSGRAADTQYF.

The chain employs TRBV4-1 and TRBJ2-1; TRBD1 might be the D (6 bases). Trimming removed 2 bases at V and 4 bases at J, with 12 bases between. The length of the CDR3 is 15 residues. The V gene's germline CDR1 is MGHRA and CDR2 YSYEKL. The CDR3 spells CASSQTPDRYNEQFF. In DNA form, the CDR3 reads TGCGCCAGCAGCCAAACGCCCGACAGGTACAATGAGCAGTTCTTC.

Only one count was recorded for this clone. The J gene is TRBJ1-1, the V gene TRBV5-1; 7 bases are a match to TRBD1. The CDR3 covers 14 residues. V lost 2 bases and J lost 3; bases outside the gene matches: 4. CDR1 is SGHRS, CDR2 YFSETQ, per germline. The CDR3 DNA reads TGCGCCAGCAGCTTCTCCCAGGGGGACACTGAAGCTTTCTTT. Protein: CASSFSQGDTEAFF.

The V gene is TRBV7-2, the J gene TRBJ1-1; tentative D call: TRBD1 (5 bases). Trimming stripped 4 bases from V and 6 bases from J, with 15 bases between. Per germline, CDR1 SGHTA and CDR2 FQGNSA. The CDR3 totals 14 residues. The CDR3 coding sequence is TGTGCCAGCAGCTCTAGGGGCGGGATAGCTGAAGCTTTCTTT. It yields the protein CASSSRGGIAEAFF.